Shown below are 29 T cell receptor beta chains from a single sample sequenced in a study of identical twins. One entry per CDR3 protein, called by TCRdb with MiXCR from the 5' RACE reads. The sample shows about 210,000 distinct CDR3 sequences, roughly 10% of them seen only once. The specimen sequenced was memory (CD45RO+) T cells sorted from blood. The origin of the receptors is a woman between 18 and 29 years old in good health.

The chain employs TRBV4-3 and TRBJ1-4, with D unresolved. The length of the CDR3 is 13 residues. Trimming pared 4 bases from V and 6 bases from J, leaving 9 bases between. Germline CDR1 is LGHNA and CDR2 is YSLEER. CDR3 residues: CASSPRLDEKLFF. The CDR3 region has the DNA TGCGCCAGCAGCCCCCGTCTGGATGAAAAACTGTTTTTT.

This clonotype was detected a few times. The chain links TRBV20-1 to TRBJ2-1, with 7 positions matching TRBD2. The V gene end was trimmed by 6 bases and the J gene end by 0 bases; junction bases not matched to a gene: 14. Per germline, CDR1 DFQATT and CDR2 SNEGSKA (reference sequence). The CDR3 runs to 17 residues. The DNA for the CDR3 is TGCAGTGCCCCTACCGGACTAGGCCAATCCTCCTACAATGAGCAGTTCTTC. Translating it yields CSAPTGLGQSSYNEQFF.

This chain links TRBV10-3 with TRBJ2-1; maybe TRBD2 (5 bases). Germline V gene data show CDR1 as ENHRY and CDR2 as SYGVKD. The CDR3 runs to 13 residues. The V end was cut by 6 bases, the J end by 4 bases, with 10 bases between. CDR3 sequence reads: CAISLERYNEQFF. In DNA form, the CDR3 reads TGTGCCATCAGCCTCGAGCGGTACAATGAGCAGTTCTTC.

This clonotype turned up a few times. This chain connects TRBV6-1 to TRBJ1-5; tentative D call: TRBD1 (6 bases). The CDR3 length is 15 residues. Trimming pared 8 bases from V and 5 bases from J, leaving 19 bases between. Germline V gene sequence: CDR1 MNHNS, CDR2 SASEGT. CDR3 residues: CASDEQGGDYQPQHF. CDR3 in DNA: TGTGCCAGCGATGAACAAGGGGGGGATTATCAGCCCCAGCATTTT.

This rearrangement joins TRBV15 to TRBJ1-5; D is undetermined. Germline V gene data show CDR1 as LNHNV and CDR2 as YYDKDF (reference sequence). The CDR3 extends over 14 amino acids. Trimming stripped 0 bases from V and 5 bases from J, with 8 bases between. CDR3 amino acids: CATSRDRQDQPQHF. Written as DNA, the CDR3 is TGTGCCACCAGCAGAGATCGGCAGGATCAGCCCCAGCATTTT.

A few counts support this clonotype. The DNA for the CDR3 is TGTGCCAGCAGCACCGGGACAGGGGGTGTAGCCGGGGAGCTGTTTTTT. It translates to CASSTGTGGVAGELFF. The chain is built from TRBV2 and TRBJ2-2; TRBD1 matches at 11 bases. The CDR3 is made up of 16 amino acids. The trim removed 6 bases at V and 6 bases at J, leaving 9 bases unmatched. Germline CDR1 SNHLY, CDR2 FYNNEI.

In its sample, this clonotype was seen a few times. The J gene is TRBJ2-1, the V gene TRBV11-3; 13 bases align to TRBD2. The V and J ends lost 4 bases and 7 bases, in that order; junction bases with no gene match: 7. Germline V gives CDR1 SGHNT, CDR2 YENEEA. The CDR3 is 16 amino acids. The CDR3 DNA reads TGTGCCAGCAGCTCCCCCGGGACTAGCGGGAAGAATGAGCAGTTCTTC. The encoded protein is CASSSPGTSGKNEQFF.

This clonotype was counted many times. The V and J genes are TRBV10-3 and TRBJ2-1, with 11 bases matching TRBD2. V shed 10 bases and J 12 bases; nucleotides not matched to a gene: 17. This CDR3 has 15 amino acids. Germline CDR1 ENHRY, CDR2 SYGVKD. CDR3 DNA: TGTGCCACCTCCTTAGCGGGAGGGCCCGGTATCGGGCAGTTCTTC. This gives the protein CATSLAGGPGIGQFF.

The rearrangement uses TRBV12-3 or TRBV12-4 and TRBJ1-5; D not certain. The CDR3 covers 13 residues. The V and J ends lost 7 bases and 4 bases respectively, with 11 bases between them. DNA of the CDR3: TGTGCCAGCACTCCTCAAAGAAATCAGCCCCAGCATTTT. Protein product: CASTPQRNQPQHF.

Many counts were recorded for this clonotype. V gene TRBV6-5 combines with J gene TRBJ2-7, with D possibly TRBD2 on 5 matching bases. CDR3 length equals 13 residues. The germline V gene encodes CDR1 MNHEY and CDR2 SVGAGI. V lost 3 bases, J lost 2 bases, and 8 bases lay in between. CDR3 sequence reads: CASSYRGTYEQYF. Here the CDR3 DNA reads TGTGCCAGCAGTTATCGGGGAACCTACGAGCAGTACTTC.

There are a few counts of this clonotype. The chain combines TRBV7-2 with TRBJ2-7, with D possibly matching TRBD1 (6 bases). V shed 5 bases and J shed 4 bases, with 15 bases lying between them. The CDR3 consists of 14 residues. CDR1 is SGHTA, CDR2 FQGNSA, per germline. The CDR3 here is CASSLDRRRYEQYF. The CDR3 coding sequence is TGTGCCAGCAGCCTTGACAGGAGACGATACGAGCAGTACTTC.

This clonotype was seen at least ten times. The rearrangement links TRBV11-2 to TRBJ2-1; perhaps TRBD2 as D (5 bases). The V gene's germline CDR1 is SGHAT and CDR2 FQNNGV. V lost 5 bases to trimming and J lost 7 bases, with 18 bases between them. The length of the CDR3 is 15 residues. CDR3 coding DNA: TGTGCCAGCAGCCCACTAGTAGGGTTTGGGAATGAGCAGTTCTTC. This encodes CASSPLVGFGNEQFF.

About this clonotype itself: The junction shows a germline mismatch at one end, possibly a read error. The chain links TRBV3-1 to TRBJ1-1; D unresolved. Germline lookup yields CDR1 LGHDT and CDR2 YNNKEL (reference sequence). The CDR3 runs to 15 residues. In DNA form, the CDR3 reads TGTGCCAGCTGCCAAGTTCAAATGGGGAACACTGAAGCTTTCTTT. Its translation: CASCQVQMGNTEAFF.

V usage is TRBV7-9 and J usage is TRBJ1-1; D is unclear. V was shortened by 5 bases and J by 0 bases, with 13 bases between the two germline ends. This CDR3 has 15 amino acids. CDR1 is SEHNR, CDR2 FQNEAQ, per germline (reference sequence). CDR3 in amino acids: CASSPRRVVNTEAFF. In DNA form, the CDR3 reads TGTGCCAGCAGCCCGAGGCGGGTGGTGAACACTGAAGCTTTCTTT.

This clonotype was recorded a few times. This rearrangement joins TRBV5-1 to TRBJ2-3, with D maybe TRBD1 (6 bases). The CDR3 is 15 residues long. Per the germline V gene, CDR1 is SGHRS and CDR2 is YFSETQ. Trimming took off 1 base at V and 0 bases at J, with 9 bases between the two ends. CDR3 nucleotide sequence: TGCGCCAGCAGCTTGTGGGACAAGAGCACAGATACGCAGTATTTT. Protein product: CASSLWDKSTDTQYF.

The table lists this clonotype with many counts. The V and J genes are TRBV12-3 or TRBV12-4 and TRBJ1-1; D possibly corresponds to TRBD1 (5 bases). V was clipped by 8 bases and J by 7 bases, with 20 bases between them. The CDR3 extends over 14 amino acids. This chain's CDR3 is CASGKRAGRGEAFF. The DNA for the CDR3 is TGTGCCAGCGGCAAGAGAGCGGGGCGGGGTGAAGCTTTCTTT.

The V and J genes are TRBV7-2 and TRBJ2-7; a weak D match, TRBD2 (6 bases). The CDR3 totals 13 residues. Per the germline V gene, CDR1 is SGHTA and CDR2 is FQGNSA. V was clipped by 7 bases and J by 2 bases, with 12 bases between them. CDR3 residues: CASTWGVTYEQYF. The CDR3 DNA reads as TGTGCCAGCACCTGGGGGGTTACCTACGAGCAGTACTTC.

This clonotype was counted at least ten times. The chain combines TRBV2 with TRBJ2-7, with D unresolved. From germline, CDR1 is SNHLY and CDR2 FYNNEI. The V end lost 10 bases, the J end lost 3 bases, and 16 bases lay between the germline ends. The CDR3 has 13 amino acids. The CDR3 sequence is CATLRPGNYEQYF. CDR3 coding DNA: TGTGCCACCCTTAGGCCGGGTAACTACGAGCAGTACTTC. Using reference TRBV2 and TRBJ2-7 for the parts outside the CDR3, the full variable domain is EPEVTQTPSHQVTQMGQEVILRCVPISNHLYFYWYRQILGQKVEFLVSFYNNEISEKSEIFDDQFSVERPDGSNFTLKIRSTKLEDSAMYFCATLRPGNYEQYFGPGTRLTVT.

This clonotype has only a few counts. V gene TRBV20-1 combines with J gene TRBJ2-3, with TRBD2 identical over 9 bases. The CDR3 extends over 17 amino acids. The V and J ends lost 0 bases and 6 bases, in that order; junction bases with no gene match: 13. The germline V gene has CDR1 DFQATT and CDR2 SNEGSKA (reference sequence). CDR3 sequence: CSARDLASGAPRDTQYF. CDR3 in DNA: TGCAGTGCTAGAGATCTCGCTAGCGGGGCTCCCCGGGATACGCAGTATTTT.

This clonotype has ten or more counts. The chain employs TRBV6-1 and TRBJ2-3, with D perhaps assigned TRBD1 or TRBD2 (5 bases each). The CDR3 length is 13 residues. The V gene lost 6 bases and the J gene lost 4 bases, with 11 bases spanning the gap. Germline lookup yields CDR1 MNHNS and CDR2 SASEGT. CDR3 amino acids: CASRQVGADTQYF. The CDR3 coding sequence is TGTGCCAGCAGGCAGGTGGGGGCAGATACGCAGTATTTT.

The table lists this clonotype with many counts. In nucleotides, the CDR3 is TGTGCCACCAGTGACCGTTACGCCTCCGGGGGCAATGAGCAGTTCTTC. Its translation: CATSDRYASGGNEQFF. The genes are TRBV24-1 and TRBJ2-1; D might be TRBD2 (6 bases). The CDR3 contains 16 residues. Between the trimmed V and J ends, which lost 4 bases and 6 bases, there was a span of 18 bases. The germline gives CDR1 KGHDR, CDR2 SFDVKD.

The genes are TRBV21-1 and TRBJ2-6; TRBD1, the D gene given by the table, was not confirmed from the DNA. TRBV21-1 is given as a pseudogene. This CDR3 has 18 amino acids. The CDR3 loop reads CASSNGPGGEAGANVLTF. In DNA, the CDR3 is TGTGCCAGCAGCAACGGGCCAGGGGGCGAAGCCGGGGCCAACGTCCTGACTTTC.

This clonotype has more than one count but fewer than ten. The chain recombines TRBV2 with TRBJ1-1, with TRBD1 as a possible D gene (6 bases). Trimming shortened V by 6 bases and J by 4 bases, and 15 bases separated the two germline ends. The CDR3 has 14 residues. CDR1 and CDR2 from the germline V gene are SNHLY and FYNNEI. In DNA form, the CDR3 reads TGTGCCAGCAGGGCCCGTGGGGGCGGCACTGAAGCTTTCTTT. This sequence encodes CASRARGGGTEAFF. The variable domain in full, with the rest retrieved from reference TRBV2 and TRBJ1-1, is EPEVTQTPSHQVTQMGQEVILRCVPISNHLYFYWYRQILGQKVEFLVSFYNNEISEKSEIFDDQFSVERPDGSNFTLKIRSTKLEDSAMYFCASRARGGGTEAFFGQGTRLTVV.

This clonotype was observed a single time. V usage is TRBV5-4 and J usage is TRBJ2-7; TRBD2 matches 16 bases. From germline, CDR1 is SGHNT and CDR2 YYREEE (reference sequence). The CDR3 runs to 19 residues. V shed 0 bases, J shed 0 bases, and the junction held 6 bases outside the gene matches. Here the CDR3 DNA reads TGTGCCAGCAGCTTGGAGGGACTAGCGGGAGGGCCGAGCTCCTACGAGCAGTACTTC. It specifies CASSLEGLAGGPSSYEQYF.

V usage is TRBV5-1 and J usage is TRBJ1-2; TRBD1 matches at 7 bases. The CDR3 sequence is 14 residues long. The germline V gene has CDR1 SGHRS and CDR2 YFSETQ. V lost 4 bases and J lost 7; bases outside the gene matches: 10. The CDR3 DNA follows: TGCGCCAGCAGCGGTTATCAGGGGGTTGGTGGCTACACCTTC. Translating it yields CASSGYQGVGGYTF. Supplemented by reference TRBV5-1 and TRBJ1-2, the full variable domain reads KAGVTQTPRYLIKTRGQQVTLSCSPISGHRSVSWYQQTPGQGLQFLFEYFSETQRNKGNFPGRFSGRQFSNSRSEMNVSTLELGDSALYLCASSGYQGVGGYTFGSGTRLTVV.

This clonotype was found a few times. The chain carries TRBV10-3 and TRBJ2-6, with D perhaps matching TRBD2 (5 bases). CDR1 and CDR2 (germline): ENHRY, SYGVKD. The CDR3 has 16 amino acids. The ends were cut back, 0 bases at V and 4 bases at J, with 10 bases in the middle. The CDR3, as DNA: TGTGCCATCAGTGAGTCAAGAGGGTGGGGGGCCAACGTCCTGACTTTC. This translates into CAISESRGWGANVLTF.

In its sample, this clonotype was seen a few times. The chain has TRBV5-1 and TRBJ1-4; 7 bases are shared with TRBD1. The germline gives CDR1 SGHRS, CDR2 YFSETQ. CDR3 length equals 14 residues. After removal of 5 bases from V and 7 bases from J, the junction contained 8 bases not matched to a gene. The CDR3 DNA reads TGCGCCAGCAGAACCGGGACAGCAGGTGAAAAACTGTTTTTT. This codes for CASRTGTAGEKLFF.

This clonotype was observed a handful of times. The rearrangement links TRBV4-3 to TRBJ2-5; D may be TRBD2 (5 bases). The V gene lost 3 bases and the J gene lost 4 bases, with 18 bases spanning the gap. CDR1 and CDR2 from the germline V gene are LGHNA and YSLEER. The CDR3 extends over 16 amino acids. The CDR3, as DNA: TGCGCCAGCAGCCAGGGCGCCGGGATTGGAGGAGAGACCCAGTACTTC. Its translation is CASSQGAGIGGETQYF.

This clonotype was observed at least ten times. The V and J genes are TRBV25-1 and TRBJ2-2; 7 bases are shared with TRBD2. CDR3 size: 15 residues. Germline trimming cut 3 bases from V and 1 base from J; bases unmatched to any gene: 2. CDR1 is MGHDK, CDR2 SYGVNS, per germline. The CDR3 DNA is TGTGCCAGCAGTGACGCGGGAGTGAACACCGGGGAGCTGTTTTTT. The encoded protein is CASSDAGVNTGELFF.